Only one count was recorded for the clone carrying this TCR beta chain. The sample comes from a study of blood T cell repertoires in COVID-19. Across the whole study: PBMCs, B-cell-depleted T cells, or T cells were the source of the cDNA or gDNA that made up the material.

Sequenced by immunoSEQ multiplex PCR; TCRdb stores in-frame clones only, minus some. The table lists about 64,000 clones, 70% to 90% of them singletons. The CDR3 is 16 residues long. Germline CDR1 reads SGHNT; CDR2 reads YYREEE (reference sequence). The V and J ends lost 0 bases and 9 bases, in that order; junction bases with no gene match: 12. The chain joins TRBV5-4 to TRBJ2-1; 7 nucleotides match TRBD2. This TCR derives from a man aged 35-49 years with acute or convalescent COVID-19. Material for sequencing was peripheral blood. This chain's CDR3 is CASSLAESGVRGEQFF. The CDR3 coding sequence is TGTGCCAGCAGCTTGGCCGAAAGCGGGGTGAGGGGTGAGCAGTTCTTC. Combining the CDR3 with reference TRBV5-4 and TRBJ2-1 gives the whole variable domain ETGVTQSPTHLIKTRGQQVTLRCSSQSGHNTVSWYQQALGQGPQFIFQYYREEENGRGNFPPRFSGLQFPNYSSELNVNALELDDSALYLCASSLAESGVRGEQFFGPGTRLTVL.